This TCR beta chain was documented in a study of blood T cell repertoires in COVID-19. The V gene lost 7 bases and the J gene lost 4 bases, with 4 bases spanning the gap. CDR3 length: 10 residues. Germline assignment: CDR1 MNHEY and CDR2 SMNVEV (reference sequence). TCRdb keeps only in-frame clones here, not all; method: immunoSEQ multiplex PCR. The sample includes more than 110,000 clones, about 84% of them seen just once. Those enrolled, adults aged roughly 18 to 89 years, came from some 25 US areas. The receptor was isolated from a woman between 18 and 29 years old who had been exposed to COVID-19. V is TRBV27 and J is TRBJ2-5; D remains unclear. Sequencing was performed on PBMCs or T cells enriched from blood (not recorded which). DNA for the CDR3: TGTGCCAGCACTCTAGAGACCCAGTACTTC. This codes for CASTLETQYF.